The next 5 T cell receptor beta chains were all read from a single sample in a study of cytomegalovirus exposure and HLA in healthy donors. Researchers ran the PCR with 60 Vbeta and 13 Jbeta primers. Repertoires were generated with immunoSEQ multiplex PCR, while TCRdb's copy carries only in-frame clones and drops some. The table includes approximately 180,000 clones, under 80% detected once. Sequencing was carried out using PBMCs. The receptor source for this set is a woman in her forties or fifties in good health and CMV-seropositive.

This clone was counted a few times. CDR3 nucleotide sequence: TGTGCCAGCACCCATAGGGGACTCAACACTGAAGCTTTCTTT. Translation: CASTHRGLNTEAFF. The chain joins TRBV6-6 to TRBJ1-1; maybe TRBD1 (5 bases). Trimming stripped 7 bases from V and 2 bases from J, with 14 bases between. The CDR3 sequence is 14 residues long. Germline V gene lookup returns CDR1 MNHNY and CDR2 SVGAGI (reference sequence).

The V gene is TRBV6-1, the J gene TRBJ1-3; D uncertain. V was cut by 10 bases and J by 4 bases, with 17 bases left in between. Germline CDR1 MNHNS, CDR2 SASEGT. The CDR3 contains 14 residues. As DNA, the CDR3 is TGTGCCACTCACGTCACGGGGTCCGGAAACACCATATATTTT. Its protein product is CATHVTGSGNTIYF.

The chain carries TRBV7-6 and TRBJ2-3; TRBD2 matches at 7 bases. CDR3 length: 15 residues. V lost 2 bases and J lost 0; bases outside the gene matches: 2. From germline, CDR1 is SGHVS and CDR2 FNYEAQ. DNA for the CDR3: TGTGCCAGCAGCTTACGAGCGGGGAGCACAGATACGCAGTATTTT. It encodes CASSLRAGSTDTQYF.

V gene TRBV4-1 combines with J gene TRBJ1-2, with D tentatively TRBD1 (5 bases). Looked up from germline, CDR1 is MGHRA and CDR2 is YSYEKL. Trimming shortened V by 3 bases and J by 5 bases, and 16 bases separated the two germline ends. The CDR3 covers 15 residues. CDR3 nucleotides: TGCGCCAGCAGCCAGTATCGTGGGGGGGTTTATGGCTACACCTTC. Amino acid sequence: CASSQYRGGVYGYTF.

The chain has TRBV5-1 and TRBJ2-5; 10 bases are shared with TRBD2. Germline V gene lookup returns CDR1 SGHRS and CDR2 YFSETQ. Trimming took 0 bases from V and 3 from J; bases not matched to a gene: 5. The CDR3 has 16 residues. The CDR3 loop is CASSLVASGGKETQYF. The CDR3 DNA sequence: TGCGCCAGCAGCTTGGTGGCTAGCGGGGGCAAAGAGACCCAGTACTTC. Full variable domain (outside the CDR3, taken from reference TRBV5-1 and TRBJ2-5): KAGVTQTPRYLIKTRGQQVTLSCSPISGHRSVSWYQQTPGQGLQFLFEYFSETQRNKGNFPGRFSGRQFSNSRSEMNVSTLELGDSALYLCASSLVASGGKETQYFGPGTRLLVL.